This T cell receptor beta chain was documented in a study of identifying expanded T cells in peripheral blood. The method was immunoSEQ multiplex PCR; TCRdb's version includes in-frame clones alone and lacks a portion of them. Found here are about 130,000 clones, roughly 90% of them singletons; the top ten hold 8.4%. Germline assignment: CDR1 SQVTM and CDR2 ANQGSEA. Trimming cost V 3 bases and J 6 bases, with 12 bases left between them. The CDR3 spans 13 residues. What was sequenced was blood. This receptor was obtained from a person aged 18-69 years in good health. The chain recombines TRBV29-1 with TRBJ2-1, with D perhaps given as TRBD1 or TRBD2 (5 bases each). In DNA form, the CDR3 reads TGCAGCGTTGACCTCGGGGCTTCCAATGAGCAGTTCTTC. Residues: CSVDLGASNEQFF.